What follows are 12 T cell receptor beta chains derived from one specimen sequenced in a study of blood T cell dynamics during melanoma immunotherapy. Assay used: immunoSEQ multiplex PCR; TCRdb lists only in-frame clones, some missing. The sample contains over 5,500 clones, 81% of which appear only once. As for time point: week 3, after first cycle of checkpoint inhibitor. Here the sequenced sample was blood, taken from a patient treated with checkpoint blockade. The receptors were gathered from a human donor with melanoma.

The table lists this clone with a few counts. The CDR3 bases are TGTGCCAGCAGTTACTCGGGGACGCTGAACACTGAAGCTTTCTTT. The encoded protein is CASSYSGTLNTEAFF. The genes are TRBV6-6 and TRBJ1-1; a possible D gene is TRBD1 (5 bases). CDR3 length equals 15 residues. The germline V and J ends were trimmed by 0 bases and 0 bases, with 8 bases remaining between them. From germline, CDR1 is MNHNY and CDR2 SVGAGI (reference sequence).

The chain links TRBV11-2 to TRBJ1-2, with D unclear. The CDR3 totals 14 residues. The germline gives CDR1 SGHAT, CDR2 FQNNGV. Between the trimmed V and J ends, which lost 0 bases and 4 bases, there was a span of 9 bases. CDR3 DNA: TGTGCCAGCAGCTTAGAATCGGGTCTCTATGGCTACACCTTC. This codes for CASSLESGLYGYTF.

This clone has only one observation. The chain couples TRBV10-3 to TRBJ1-2; 12 bases are shared with TRBD1. The CDR3 contains 18 residues. CDR1 is ENHRY and CDR2 is SYGVKD in the germline V gene. Trimming removed 4 bases from V and 3 bases from J; junction bases left unmatched: 12. CDR3 nucleotide sequence: TGTGCCATCAGTGGGCCGTCGGGACAGGGGGCAGTGGACTATGGCTACACCTTC. Its translation: CAISGPSGQGAVDYGYTF.

This clone was seen only a few times. The chain is built from TRBV10-2 and TRBJ1-2; the D gene is possibly TRBD1 (5 bases). The V end was cut by 3 bases, the J end by 8 bases, with 10 bases between. Germline-derived CDR1 and CDR2 are WSHSY and SAAADI. The CDR3 length is 12 residues. CDR3 bases: TGCGCCAGCAGTGACCAGGGATTGGGCTACACCTTC. Amino acid sequence: CASSDQGLGYTF.

The V call is TRBV7-8, the J call TRBJ2-1; D gene uncertain. V was shortened by 1 base and J by 9 bases, with 4 bases between the two germline ends. Germline CDR1 reads SGHVS; CDR2 reads FQNEAQ. CDR3 length: 11 residues. The CDR3 DNA reads as TGTGCCAGCAGCTTAGGTCCTGAGCAGTTCTTC. Amino acid sequence: CASSLGPEQFF.

This clone was observed once. V is TRBV5-4 and J is TRBJ2-3; D tentatively fits TRBD1 or TRBD2 (6 bases each). This CDR3 contains 14 residues. Per germline, CDR1 SGHNT and CDR2 YYREEE (reference sequence). The V gene lost 0 bases and the J gene lost 3 bases, with 8 bases spanning the gap. Here the CDR3 reads CASSLGGGTDTQYF. CDR3 DNA: TGTGCCAGCAGCTTGGGAGGGGGGACAGATACGCAGTATTTT. Combining the CDR3 with reference TRBV5-4 and TRBJ2-3 gives the whole variable domain ETGVTQSPTHLIKTRGQQVTLRCSSQSGHNTVSWYQQALGQGPQFIFQYYREEENGRGNFPPRFSGLQFPNYSSELNVNALELDDSALYLCASSLGGGTDTQYFGPGTRLTVL.

The rearrangement uses TRBV28 and TRBJ2-2, with a possible D match to TRBD2 (6 bases). The length of the CDR3 is 14 residues. The V end lost 5 bases, the J end lost 0 bases, and 7 bases lay between the germline ends. Germline loops: CDR1 MDHEN, CDR2 SYDVKM. DNA of the CDR3: TGTGCCAGCAGTGGGACTGCGAACACCGGGGAGCTGTTTTTT. Its translation is CASSGTANTGELFF.

This sequence joins TRBV27 and TRBJ2-1, with 14 bases matching TRBD2. Trimming removed 5 bases from V and 8 bases from J; junction bases left unmatched: 8. Looked up from germline, CDR1 is MNHEY and CDR2 is SMNVEV (reference sequence). This CDR3 region has 16 residues. CDR3 in DNA: TGTGCCAGCAGTAGACTAGCGGGGGGGCCTGGGGATGAGCAGTTCTTC. Amino acids: CASSRLAGGPGDEQFF.

This clone is a singleton in its sample. The chain couples TRBV7-9 to TRBJ2-7; the D is unclear. The V gene lost 1 base and the J gene lost 1 base, with 8 bases spanning the gap. Germline CDR1 SEHNR, CDR2 FQNEAQ (reference sequence). The CDR3 consists of 14 residues. CDR3 in DNA: TGTGCCAGCAGCTTAGGAGAGTTTTCCTACGAGCAGTACTTC. Its protein product is CASSLGEFSYEQYF.

The chain uses TRBV28 and TRBJ2-3; 12 bases are shared with TRBD2. This CDR3 spans 17 amino acids. V shed 2 bases and J 3 bases; nucleotides not matched to a gene: 6. In germline, CDR1 is MDHEN, CDR2 SYDVKM. The CDR3 sequence: CASSLETSGGRTDTQYF. The CDR3 region has the DNA TGTGCCAGCAGTTTAGAAACTAGCGGGGGGAGAACAGATACGCAGTATTTT. Using reference TRBV28 and TRBJ2-3 for the parts outside the CDR3, the full variable domain is DVKVTQSSRYLVKRTGEKVFLECVQDMDHENMFWYRQDPGLGLRLIYFSYDVKMKEKGDIPEGYSVSREKKERFSLILESASTNQTSMYLCASSLETSGGRTDTQYFGPGTRLTVL.

The chain has TRBV7-2 and TRBJ1-2, with D possibly being TRBD1 (5 bases). Per the germline V gene, CDR1 is SGHTA and CDR2 is FQGNSA. The CDR3 spans 14 residues. Deletions cut 0 bases from V and 6 bases from J, with 11 bases between. DNA of the CDR3: TGTGCCAGCAGCTTAGCCGGGCAGGGCCATGGCTACACCTTC. It specifies CASSLAGQGHGYTF.

The DNA of the CDR3 is TGCAGCGCCGGGACTACAGAGACCCAGTACTTC. Translation: CSAGTTETQYF. The chain links TRBV29-1 to TRBJ2-5; 7 bases are a match to TRBD2. Unmatched junction bases numbered 3, after V lost 7 bases and J lost 4 bases. The germline gives CDR1 SQVTM, CDR2 ANQGSEA. CDR3 length: 11 residues.